The rows below give T cell receptor beta chains drawn from one sample of a study of identifying expanded T cells in peripheral blood. Sequencing used immunoSEQ multiplex PCR; TCRdb keeps in-frame clones, though not all of them. The sample gives approximately 92,000 clones, about 85% of which show up once; 4% to 5.5% is in the top ten. The material sequenced was blood. These TCRs come from a person between 18 and 75 years old in good health. Both conserved end residues are part of each CDR3. The order of the fields is D gene, J gene, clone size, V gene, CDR3 DNA, CDR3 protein. The D gene is left open where the match is weak. Expanded clones get a size class; other rows say once, few or many, or leave the size out.

TRBD2,TRBJ2-2,-,TRBV6-5,TGTGCCAGCAGTTACATTAGCGGGGGGGCGAGCGGGGAGCTGTTTTTT,CASSYISGGASGELFF
-,TRBJ2-3,-,TRBV7-8,TGTGCCAGCAGCCAGAAAGCTAGCACAGATACGCAGTATTTT,CASSQKASTDTQYF
TRBD1,TRBJ1-1,-,TRBV19,TGTGCCAGTAGTGTACACGGGACAGGGGAGACTGAAGCTTTCTTT,CASSVHGTGETEAFF
-,TRBJ1-5,few,TRBV7-2,TGTGCCAGCAGCGTGAGGGGCCAGCAGCCCCAGCATTTT,CASSVRGQQPQHF
-,TRBJ1-2,-,TRBV6-1,TGTGCCAGCAGTGACTATGGGGTGGCCTATGGCTACACCTTC,CASSDYGVAYGYTF
-,TRBJ1-5,-,TRBV7-2,TGTGCCAGCAGCTTAGGGGGTGCAAGCAATCAGCCCCAGCATTTT,CASSLGGASNQPQHF
-,TRBJ1-1,-,TRBV7-9,TGTGCCAGCAGCTTTACCGGGGGGAGGGCTTTCTTT,CASSFTGGRAFF
-,TRBJ2-2,-,TRBV10-3,TGTGCCATCAGTGAGTCTGAGGAGCTGTTTTTT,CAISESEELFF
-,TRBJ2-7,-,TRBV29-1,TGCAGCGTTGAGACCCAGGGTTACGAGCAGTACTTC,CSVETQGYEQYF
-,TRBJ2-3,-,TRBV9,TGTGCCAGTCAAGGGGGTCCTCACACAGATACGCAGTATTTT,CASQGGPHTDTQYF
TRBD1,TRBJ1-1,few,TRBV28,TGTGCCAGCAGCGACAGGGGGCGCCGGATGAACACTGAAGCTTTCTTT,CASSDRGRRMNTEAFF
TRBD1,TRBJ2-6,-,TRBV12-5,TGTGCTAGTGGTTTGGGGGGACAGGGGGCCAACGTCCTGACTTTC,CASGLGGQGANVLTF
-,TRBJ1-2,-,TRBV30,TGTGCCTGGAGTCGCATGGGCGACTATGGCTACACCTTC,CAWSRMGDYGYTF
-,TRBJ1-6,-,TRBV7-8,TGTGCCAGCAGCTTAAGTGATTCGGTTAATTCACCCCTCCACTTT,CASSLSDSVNSPLHF
-,TRBJ2-7,once,TRBV5-5,TGTGCCAGCAGACCGAAACACAGGGGAGGCGTCGGGGACGAGCAGTACTTC,CASRPKHRGGVGDEQYF
TRBD1,TRBJ2-7,once,TRBV10-3,TGTGCCATACAGACCGGGACAGGTGCCTACGAGCAGTACTTC,CAIQTGTGAYEQYF
-,TRBJ1-2,-,TRBV6-7,TGTGCCAGCAGGAAAAGGACAGACTATGGCTACACCTTC,CASRKRTDYGYTF
-,TRBJ1-1,-,TRBV7-6,TGTGCCAGCAGCTTAGTGGGGGCGCTTGCGACTGAAGCTTTCTTT,CASSLVGALATEAFF
-,TRBJ2-5,-,TRBV7-2,TGTGCCAGCAGCCTATACCAAGAGACCCAGTACTTC,CASSLYQETQYF
TRBD1,TRBJ2-5,once,TRBV12-5,TGTGCTAGTGGTAAAACGGGACAGTTACAAGAGACCCAGTACTTC,CASGKTGQLQETQYF
-,TRBJ2-3,-,TRBV4-3,TGCGCCAGCAGCCAAGATCCTGAATATCGGCGGGGTAAAACAGATACGCAGTATTTT,CASSQDPEYRRGKTDTQYF
-,TRBJ2-3,-,TRBV7-9,TGTGCCAGCAGCTTACTTCGCGATACGCAGTATTTT,CASSLLRDTQYF
TRBD1,TRBJ1-2,-,TRBV7-9,TGTGCCAGCAGCGCGGACAGGGGGCATGGCTACACCTTC,CASSADRGHGYTF
-,TRBJ2-2,-,TRBV7-8,TGTGCCAGCAGCTTAGGGGGACAACAGAACACCGGGGAGCTGTTTTTT,CASSLGGQQNTGELFF
-,TRBJ1-2,-,TRBV7-2,TGTGCCAGCAGCTTGCCAGGGAGGGCCCGGGGCTATGGCTACACCTTC,CASSLPGRARGYGYTF
-,TRBJ2-3,-,TRBV7-2,TGTGCCAGCAGCTTCGCCAGGGGGGCAGATACGCAGTATTTT,CASSFARGADTQYF
TRBD1,TRBJ1-1,-,TRBV5-6,TGTGCCAGCAGCTCCTTGGGACTTTCGGACAGGGCAAGGAACACTGAAGCTTTCTTT,CASSSLGLSDRARNTEAFF
-,TRBJ2-7,-,TRBV7-8,TGTGCCAGCAGCTTGTTGTTACAGTCCACCTACGAGCAGTACTTC,CASSLLLQSTYEQYF
-,TRBJ1-5,-,TRBV5-5,TGTGCCAGCAGCCTCCTGGGGGGGGCAGCGGGAGGCAATCAGCCCCAGCATTTT,CASSLLGGAAGGNQPQHF
-,TRBJ2-3,-,TRBV5-8,TGTGCCAGTCCGTTCCCGGGAGCGGATACGCAGTATTTT,CASPFPGADTQYF
TRBD1,TRBJ1-1,-,TRBV30,TGTGCCTGGGGGACAGCTATAACTATAAACACTGAAGCTTTCTTT,CAWGTAITINTEAFF
-,TRBJ1-2,-,TRBV5-4,TGTGCCAGCAGCTTGGACTATTATGGCTACACCTTC,CASSLDYYGYTF
TRBD1,TRBJ2-7,-,TRBV2,TGTGCCAGCAGTTCGCTCCGGGACAGGGGCAGCGAGCAGTACTTC,CASSSLRDRGSEQYF
-,TRBJ1-5,-,TRBV19,TGTGCCAGTAGTACCCTAGACGGCAATCAGCCCCAGCATTTT,CASSTLDGNQPQHF
-,TRBJ1-1,-,TRBV18,TGTGCCAGCTCACCATTAATTAGGGGAGAGTCTGAAGCTTTCTTT,CASSPLIRGESEAFF
-,TRBJ1-1,few,TRBV7-3,TGTGCCAGCAGACGGACGAGTAACACTGAAGCTTTCTTT,CASRRTSNTEAFF
-,TRBJ2-7,once,TRBV7-8,TGTGCCAGCAGCTTAGGGGCGGGGTTGTACGAGCAGTACTTC,CASSLGAGLYEQYF
TRBD2,TRBJ2-3,-,TRBV6-1,TGTGCCAGCGGGGTACTAGCGGGCACAGATACGCAGTATTTT,CASGVLAGTDTQYF
-,TRBJ1-5,-,TRBV2,TGTGCCAGCAGTGAAGCAGGGTCGGGTCAGCCCCAGCATTTT,CASSEAGSGQPQHF
TRBD1,TRBJ2-1,-,TRBV5-4,TGTGCCAGCAAACCGGGACAGGGCCACGACAGGAAGCAGTTCTTC,CASKPGQGHDRKQFF